This is a list of T cell receptor beta chains from one sample in a study of T cell responses to AZD1222 COVID-19 vaccine. The table came from immunoSEQ multiplex PCR; TCRdb's copy has only in-frame clones and leaves some out. The repertoire includes fewer than 110,000 clones, 80% to 90% of them detected once, and roughly 10% sits in the top ten. The sequenced sample was peripheral blood, obtained 28 days after the second AZD1222 dose. The receptors come from an adult who received the AZD1222 COVID-19 vaccine. CDR3s include the opening cysteine and the closing phenylalanine or tryptophan. D genes are given only for firm matches.

v_gene	d_gene	j_gene	CDR3aa	CDR3nt
TRBV3-1/TRBV3-2	TRBD2	TRBJ2-1	CASSLFAGGYNEQFF	TGTGCCAGCAGCCTCTTTGCGGGAGGCTACAATGAGCAGTTCTTC
TRBV28	NA	TRBJ1-1	CASSPRLRNTEAFF	TGTGCCAGCAGTCCCAGGCTACGGAACACTGAAGCTTTCTTT
TRBV19	NA	TRBJ2-7	CASSTQLKGEQYF	TGTGCCAGTAGTACGCAGCTAAAAGGCGAGCAGTACTTC
TRBV7-8	NA	TRBJ1-1	CASSLVTDTEAFF	TGTGCCAGCAGCTTAGTGACAGACACTGAAGCTTTCTTT
TRBV7-3	NA	TRBJ1-2	CASSLGIRGLNYGYTF	TGTGCCAGCAGCTTAGGGATAAGGGGTTTGAACTATGGCTACACCTTC
TRBV21-1	NA	TRBJ1-5	CASSPSTGRNQPQHF	TGTGCCAGCAGCCCATCGACAGGGCGCAATCAGCCCCAGCATTTT
TRBV18	NA	TRBJ2-7	CASSQGGEDEQYF	TGTGCCAGCTCACAGGGCGGGGAGGACGAGCAGTACTTC
TRBV6-2/TRBV6-3	NA	TRBJ1-5	CASSYWGGNQPQHF	TGTGCCAGCAGTTACTGGGGGGGCAACCAGCCCCAGCATTTT
TRBV3-1/TRBV3-2	TRBD1	TRBJ2-6	CASSQEGTGEAGANVLTF	TGTGCCAGCAGCCAAGAAGGGACAGGGGAAGCTGGGGCCAACGTCCTGACTTTC
TRBV7-2	NA	TRBJ1-1	CASSLAVRAGDTEAFF	TGTGCCAGCAGCTTAGCGGTGCGGGCAGGGGACACTGAAGCTTTCTTT
TRBV7-3	TRBD2	TRBJ2-2	CASSLTGTSGTTGELFF	TGTGCCAGCAGCTTAACGGGGACTAGCGGGACGACCGGGGAGCTGTTTTTT
TRBV7-2	TRBD2	TRBJ2-7	CASSPTTGAGGHEQYF	TGTGCCAGCAGCCCCACCACCGGGGCGGGAGGACACGAGCAGTACTTC
TRBV7-2	NA	TRBJ2-2	CASSSPNLHTGELFF	TGTGCCAGCAGCTCGCCCAATTTACACACCGGGGAGCTGTTTTTT
TRBV19	NA	TRBJ1-2	CASTGTLWDGYTF	TGTGCCAGTACCGGGACCCTGTGGGATGGCTACACCTTC
TRBV18	TRBD2	TRBJ2-3	CASSGGTSGGTDTQYF	TGTGCCAGCTCGGGCGGGACTAGCGGAGGCACAGATACGCAGTATTTT
TRBV6-5	NA	TRBJ1-1	CASRIQDYEAFF	TGTGCCAGCAGAATACAGGACTATGAAGCTTTCTTT
TRBV19	TRBD1	TRBJ1-1	CASSTGTGTLVGTEAFF	TGTGCCAGTAGTACGGGGACAGGGACTCTTGTGGGCACTGAAGCTTTCTTT
TRBV10-3	TRBD1	TRBJ2-7	CAISDPGQRDYEQYF	TGTGCCATCAGTGACCCGGGACAGAGAGACTACGAGCAGTACTTC
TRBV5-4	NA	TRBJ2-7	CASNPELFADEQYF	TGTGCCAGCAATCCCGAGTTGTTTGCGGACGAGCAGTACTTC
TRBV6-5	TRBD1	TRBJ2-7	CASRPLRDRLYEQYF	TGTGCCAGCAGACCACTCCGGGACAGGCTATACGAGCAGTACTTC
TRBV27	NA	TRBJ2-7	CASSFGAAWEQYF	TGTGCCAGCAGTTTCGGGGCGGCTTGGGAGCAGTACTTC
TRBV9	NA	TRBJ1-1	CASSVQVNTEAFF	TGTGCCAGCAGCGTACAGGTGAACACTGAAGCTTTCTTT
TRBV19	TRBD2	TRBJ2-1	CASSISGSYNEQFF	TGTGCCAGTAGTATAAGCGGGAGTTACAATGAGCAGTTCTTC
TRBV9	NA	TRBJ1-4	CASSRGWGVNEKLFF	TGTGCCAGCAGCCGAGGGTGGGGGGTCAATGAAAAACTGTTTTTT
TRBV3-1/TRBV3-2	NA	TRBJ2-5	CASSQDSGRETQYF	TGTGCCAGCAGCCAAGATTCGGGAAGGGAGACCCAGTACTTC
TRBV25-1	TRBD1	TRBJ2-7	CASSEPGGYEQYF	TGTGCCAGCAGTGAACCAGGGGGTTACGAGCAGTACTTC